This TCR beta chain was sequenced during a study of blood T cells in healthy people across ages. The authors ran a second PCR of roughly 6 to 12 cycles using a sample-barcoded 5' primer and a J-beta primer mix. Through a template-switch adaptor with 12 random nucleotides, each cDNA molecule received a tag. Via MiXCR, TCRdb re-called the 5' RACE reads, giving one row per CDR3 protein. This table holds 790,000 or so distinct CDR3 sequences, 56% found once. The individuals who served as donors were healthy Caucasians living in Russia, aged about 6 to 90. Peripheral blood was drawn, about 9.1 milliliters per donor. The CDR3 consists of 14 residues. CDR1 and CDR2 (germline): ENHRY, SYGVKD. V lost 3 bases to trimming and J lost 4 bases, with 10 bases between them.

The rearrangement joins TRBV10-3 to TRBJ1-5; D uncertain. The material sequenced was blood. The receptor was isolated from a man in his forties or fifties in good health. The CDR3 DNA sequence: TGTGCCATCAGTGATGAGGGCGGGAATCAGCCCCAGCATTTT. Its translation is CAISDEGGNQPQHF.